This T cell receptor beta chain was captured in a study of T cells in Graves' hyperthyroidism and ophthalmopathy (dated by TCRdb to about 2019). Looking at the study overall: Peripheral blood samples were taken at initial diagnosis, before any treatment was given. To identify TCR V-J signatures that set the groups apart, the researchers used a discovery cohort of 100 or so patients, made up of around 40 with Graves' ophthalmopathy and 55 to 65 with stable Graves' hyperthyroidism. An independent validation cohort of 18 to 20 hyperthyroidism patients and approximately 17 patients who later progressed to ophthalmopathy tested prospective prediction of ophthalmopathy. The roughly 100 discovery patients were randomly split 7:3 into training and test sets. Thyroid tissue and blood T-cell repertoires from about six Graves' hyperthyroidism patients were also compared in the study. After blood sampling, hyperthyroidism patients were treated with methimazole at a starting dose of 30 mg daily, and ophthalmopathy patients were treated with high-dose intravenous methylprednisolone. According to the paper, TCR Vbeta CDR3 sequencing was carried out on roughly 130 peripheral blood samples, which came from some 41 ophthalmopathy, roughly 75 hyperthyroidism and about 17 progressor patients.

This clonotype was seen many times. Its antigen is unknown. No base quality information exists; no much larger clone differs at one position. Ophthalmopathy patients had moderately to severely active disease, with a Clinical Activity Score of 3 or more, a NOSPECS grade of 4 or more, and a disease duration of less than 3 months. Exclusion was applied to patients with uncontrolled infections, other autoimmune diseases, pregnancy or lactation. Diagnoses were based on clinical symptoms, serum thyroxine and TRAb, thyroid ultrasound and orbital computed tomography. Ficoll-Paque density gradient centrifugation was used to isolate PBMCs from under 11 ml of fresh peripheral blood. Total RNA was extracted with Trizol reagent, and quality was checked on an Agilent 2100 Bioanalyzer. CDR1 SQVTM and CDR2 ANQGSEA are derived from the germline V gene. Between the V and J ends, shortened by 4 bases and 5 bases respectively, the junction contains 17 bases. The CDR3 runs 14 amino acids, cysteine and phenylalanine included. Just the 42-base CDR3 DNA is kept, in frame starting at base 1.

Amplification of TCR beta CDR3 regions was carried out from RNA transcripts. A first-round RT-PCR of the TCR CDR3 used the HTBI primer set with the Qiagen OneStep RT-PCR kit. Libraries were constructed in a second round of multiplex PCR, after which size selection and purification were carried out. Sequencing of the libraries was done on an Illumina HiSeq2000 using paired-end 100 bp reads. The authors processed their data as follows. Raw data were processed with SOAPnuke, discarding reads with adapters, uncalled bases, mean Phred below 15, or no exact constant-primer or identifier match. COPE v1.2.5 was used to merge high-quality paired reads, and clonotypes were defined as unique nucleotide sequences. MiTCR v1.1 was used to align the clonotypes against IMGT TRBV, TRBD and TRBJ reference segments. Analysis was restricted to V-J combinations with a frequency above 0.0001, which covered roughly 99% of repertoires. A TCS score was defined as the ratio of F50 (clonal expansion) to E x V (chaos), with BLOSUM62-based TCRdist applied between CDR3 peptides within each V-J. Welch's t-statistics and random forest reduced roughly 500 V-J features to about 13, which were used in a naive Bayes classifier (R e1071). The similarity between thyroid and blood repertoires was quantified using the Morisita-Horn index. TCRdb handled the public reads itself, with Q25 trimming in fastp and clone calling in MiXCR, and kept productive beta chains. Every CDR3 protein is listed once, alongside the most common genes and DNA of its rows. TCRdb's processing, not the authors', yielded these V and J calls. Within this sample are more than 500,000 distinct CDR3 sequences, with about 15% of them counted one time only. The ten largest clones take up approximately 4.3% of the sample.

Broader findings and caveats from the paper: Blood samples also contained most of the expanded thyroid clonotypes (frequency above 0.001), which suggests that blood repertoires may reflect thyroid immune responses. Ophthalmopathy was separated from stable hyperthyroidism by a 13 V-J signature model, with just over 85% sensitivity and 81% to 82% specificity obtained in cross-validation and 80%/75% obtained in testing. No statistical method was used to set the sample size in advance, and investigators knew the group allocation. In validation, the model predicted progression to ophthalmopathy with 60% to 71% sensitivity and around 72% specificity, a median of about 6.7 months before onset.

The sequenced material came from blood. The rearrangement joined TRBV29-1 to TRBJ2-5; matching of 6 bases hints at TRBD2 as the D gene. This receptor was taken from a middle-aged woman with Graves' ophthalmopathy. The nucleotide sequence is TGCAGCGTTGGGAGAGGAACTGCGGGGGAGACCCAGTACTTC. This codes for CSVGRGTAGETQYF.